This T cell receptor (beta chain) derives from a study of long-term antiretroviral therapy in people with HIV. The immunoSEQ assay was v3.0, run at survey level. Clones were sequenced by immunoSEQ multiplex PCR, and TCRdb holds only the in-frame ones, with some missing. The sample yields 9,500 to 11,000 clones, roughly three quarters seen once. United States facilities provided treatment to all participants with HIV. The CDR3 is 13 amino acids. The germline V and J ends were trimmed by 2 bases and 5 bases, with 10 bases remaining between them. Germline V gives CDR1 MNHNS, CDR2 SASEGT. The sequencing here drew on unsorted PBMCs, taken at the start of antiretroviral therapy, before treatment. The rearrangement joins TRBV6-1 to TRBJ2-7; D is ambiguous. The receptor was derived from a young man with HIV. The CDR3 region is CASSERQWNEQYF. In DNA, the CDR3 is TGTGCCAGCAGTGAACGCCAGTGGAACGAGCAGTACTTC.